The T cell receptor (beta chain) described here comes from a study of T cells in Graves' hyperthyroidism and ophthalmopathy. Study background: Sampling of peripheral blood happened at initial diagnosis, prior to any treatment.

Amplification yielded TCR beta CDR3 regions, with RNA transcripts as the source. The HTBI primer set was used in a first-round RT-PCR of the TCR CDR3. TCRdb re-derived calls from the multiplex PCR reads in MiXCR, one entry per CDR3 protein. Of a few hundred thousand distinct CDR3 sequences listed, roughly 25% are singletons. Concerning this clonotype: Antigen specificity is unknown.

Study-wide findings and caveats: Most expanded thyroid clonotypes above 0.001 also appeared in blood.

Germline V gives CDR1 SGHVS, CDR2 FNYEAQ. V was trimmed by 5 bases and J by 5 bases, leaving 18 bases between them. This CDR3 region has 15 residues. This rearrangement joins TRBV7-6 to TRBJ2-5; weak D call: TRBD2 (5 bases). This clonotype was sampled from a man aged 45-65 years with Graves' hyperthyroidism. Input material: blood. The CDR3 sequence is CASSKKRDWEETQYF. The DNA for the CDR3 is TGTGCCAGCAGCAAGAAGAGGGATTGGGAGGAGACCCAGTACTTC.